The entry below describes one TCR beta chain. The target antigen is unknown. Assay used: immunoSEQ multiplex PCR; TCRdb lists only in-frame clones, some missing. The data hold around 700,000 clones, with 55% to 75% observed a single time. This sample was included in a study of shared clonotypes between healthy human individuals. Overall study results and limits: Clonotypes not shared had lower generation probabilities than those common to all four donors. Few donors limited the genetic and exposure-history diversity represented.

The CDR3 has 16 residues. Germline V gives CDR1 SGDLS, CDR2 YYNGEE. Trimming at V came to 1 base and at J to 1 base, leaving 5 bases not matched to a gene. The V gene is TRBV9, the J gene TRBJ2-3, with 8 bases lining up with TRBD1. This clonotype was obtained from a woman in her twenties or thirties in good health. The material sequenced was memory CD4+ T cells sorted from blood. As to subset: CD45RA-negative fraction. Written as DNA, the CDR3 is TGTGCCAGCAGCGTACAGGGGGCAGAGGGCACAGATACGCAGTATTTT. Amino acids: CASSVQGAEGTDTQYF.